This entry lists 6 T cell receptor beta chains sequenced from one sample in a study of T cells in Graves' hyperthyroidism and ophthalmopathy. It was RNA transcripts that yielded the amplified TCR beta CDR3 regions. HTBI primers were the set used in a first-round RT-PCR of the TCR CDR3. One entry per CDR3 protein results from TCRdb running MiXCR on the multiplex PCR reads. The sample contains 400,000 to 450,000 distinct CDR3 sequences, roughly 14% of which appear only once. The material sequenced was blood. Receptors originate from a man younger than 35 with Graves' ophthalmopathy.

This clonotype came up many times. The chain joins TRBV7-9 to TRBJ2-1, with 13 bases matching TRBD2. The germline V gene encodes CDR1 SEHNR and CDR2 FQNEAQ (reference sequence). The V gene end was trimmed by 4 bases and the J gene end by 0 bases; junction bases not matched to a gene: 3. The CDR3 runs 17 residues. Here the CDR3 reads CASSSGTSGISYNEQFF. CDR3 in DNA: TGTGCCAGCAGCTCAGGGACTAGCGGGATCTCCTACAATGAGCAGTTCTTC.

This clonotype was seen a handful of times. The junction shows a germline mismatch at one end, possibly a read error. This rearrangement joins TRBV2 to TRBJ2-1, with D maybe TRBD2 (7 bases). Germline V lookup: CDR1 SNHLY, CDR2 FYNNEI. CDR3 length equals 18 residues. The CDR3 protein is CASSKGGAGVTSYNEQFF. The DNA of the CDR3 is TGCGCCAGCAGTAAAGGGGGTGCGGGGGTCACTTCCTACAATGAGCAGTTCTTC.

The J gene is TRBJ1-1, the V gene TRBV4-1; the D gene is possibly TRBD1 (6 bases). The CDR3 runs to 17 residues. Trimming took off 2 bases at V and 1 base at J, with 17 bases between the two ends. Germline V CDR1 and CDR2: MGHRA, YSYEKL. The CDR3 region is CASSQRVGTIGNTEAFF. The CDR3 DNA sequence: TGCGCCAGCAGCCAAAGGGTGGGGACAATAGGGAACACTGAAGCTTTCTTT.

At least ten counts were recorded for this clonotype. V usage is TRBV6-6 and J usage is TRBJ2-7; D is unclear. V lost 0 bases, J lost 2 bases, and 17 bases lay in between. The germline CDR1 and CDR2 sequences are MNHNY and SVGAGI (reference sequence). This CDR3 contains 17 residues. DNA for the CDR3: TGTGCCAGCAGTTACTCGTCCATAGCTGTTGACACCTACGAGCAGTACTTC. Translating gives CASSYSSIAVDTYEQYF.

The rearrangement uses TRBV5-1 and TRBJ2-3, with 7 bases lining up with TRBD1. Germline-derived CDR1 and CDR2 are SGHRS and YFSETQ. The CDR3 loop spans 15 amino acids. V lost 0 bases, J lost 6 bases, and 7 bases stayed unmatched. The CDR3 sequence: CASSLEGARADTQYF. The CDR3 DNA sequence: TGCGCCAGCAGCTTGGAGGGGGCGAGGGCGGATACGCAGTATTTT.

This clonotype has a count of ten or more. The gene calls are TRBV7-3 and TRBJ2-5, with D unresolved. This CDR3 has 13 amino acids. Germline assignment: CDR1 SGHTA and CDR2 FQGTGA. The V and J ends lost 5 bases and 5 bases respectively, with 12 bases between them. CDR3 amino acids: CASSRVGGETQYF. For the CDR3, the DNA is TGTGCCAGCAGCCGCGTGGGTGGGGAGACCCAGTACTTC.